Below are 27 T cell receptor beta chains sequenced from a single sample in a study of CD8+CD57+ T cells in acquired aplastic anemia (dated by TCRdb to 2017 to 2018). Patients chosen for sequencing had shown expansion of CD8+CD57+ cells by flow cytometry. Reads for this sample came from an Illumina HiSeq 2000. TCR beta VDJ combination and CDR3 sequence profiling used genomic DNA as the template. TCRdb itself trimmed the public reads at Q25 with fastp, ran MiXCR and retained productive beta chains. Here each entry gathers all rows of one CDR3 protein and keeps the most common genes and DNA. Recorded for this sample are fewer than 300,000 distinct CDR3 sequences; approximately 79% of them occurred a single time. Approximately 40% of the sample belongs to the ten largest clones. The sequenced sample was sorted CD4+, CD8+, or CD8+CD57+ T cells (not recorded which) from PBMCs. The receptors originated from a human donor with aplastic anemia.

This rearrangement joins TRBV7-9 to TRBJ1-2; D may be TRBD1 (5 bases). V was trimmed by 3 bases and J by 11 bases, leaving 25 bases between them. CDR3 size: 16 residues. CDR1 SEHNR and CDR2 FQNEAQ come from the germline V gene (reference sequence). The CDR3 DNA is TGTGCCAGCAGCTTGGAGAGGGACGGGCTCGTAGATGCGTACACCTTC. Protein sequence: CASSLERDGLVDAYTF.

J is TRBJ2-7 and V is TRBV20-1; D gene uncertain. V lost 6 bases and J lost 4, with 16 bases in between. Germline V gives CDR1 DFQATT, CDR2 SNEGSKA (reference sequence). CDR3 size: 13 residues. As DNA, the CDR3 is TGCAGTGCAACACCAGGTTTGTCTTACGAGCAGTACTTC. Translating gives CSATPGLSYEQYF.

This clonotype has at least ten counts. The gene calls are TRBV4-1 and TRBJ2-3; 7 bases fit TRBD2. Germline V gene data show CDR1 as MGHRA and CDR2 as YSYEKL. V dropped 2 bases and J dropped 0; count of bases not matched to a gene: 2. The CDR3 consists of 15 residues. CDR3 nucleotides: TGCGCCAGCAGCCAATTGGGACTAAGCACAGATACGCAGTATTTT. Translated: CASSQLGLSTDTQYF.

This sequence joins TRBV20-1 and TRBJ1-5, with D tentatively TRBD1 (6 bases). Germline-derived CDR1 and CDR2 are DFQATT and SNEGSKA (reference sequence). The CDR3 runs to 14 residues. V lost 4 bases, J lost 3 bases, and 13 bases lay in between. The CDR3 is CSAISGALNQPQHF. CDR3 in DNA: TGCAGTGCTATTTCAGGGGCGCTCAATCAGCCCCAGCATTTT.

Comments on this clonotype: One end of the junction varies from germline; a read error may be responsible. The chain joins TRBV10-1 to TRBJ2-5; TRBD1 is a possible D gene (6 bases). This CDR3 is built from 13 residues. CDR1 and CDR2 from the germline V gene are WNHNN and SYGVQD (reference sequence). In nucleotides, the CDR3 is TGCGCCAGCAGTCGGGACACCCAAGAGACCCAGTGCTTC. The encoded protein is CASSRDTQETQCF.

The chain joins TRBV7-9 to TRBJ1-6; D perhaps matches TRBD1 (5 bases). CDR1 and CDR2 (germline): SEHNR, FQNEAQ (reference sequence). The ends were cut back, 3 bases at V and 13 bases at J, with 22 bases in the middle. The CDR3 extends over 16 amino acids. The CDR3 sequence: CASSLGESGYNAPLHF. Written as DNA, the CDR3 is TGTGCCAGCAGCTTGGGGGAGAGCGGCTATAATGCTCCCCTCCACTTT.

To note about this clonotype: The junction departs from germline at one end; a sequencing error may be responsible. This sequence joins TRBV19 and TRBJ2-1; possibly TRBD1 for D (6 bases). The CDR3 extends over 13 amino acids. Germline V CDR1 and CDR2: LNHDA, SQIVND (reference sequence). Here the CDR3 DNA reads TGTGCCAGTAGTGCACGGGACATCGGGGAGCTGTTCTTC. It encodes CASSARDIGELFF.

The chain links TRBV5-1 to TRBJ1-5, with TRBD1 identical over 7 bases. CDR1 is SGHRS, CDR2 YFSETQ, per germline. The CDR3 is 14 amino acids. The V segment lost 6 bases and the J segment 8 bases; nucleotides outside the gene matches: 11. This CDR3 is CASTRQGIEEPQHF. The DNA for the CDR3 is TGCGCCAGCACACGACAGGGAATCGAAGAGCCCCAGCATTTT.

With regard to this clonotype: The germline gene is not matched at one end of the junction; a read error may be the cause. V and J are TRBV7-9 and TRBJ1-5; D gene ambiguous. This CDR3 region has 14 residues. Germline CDR1 reads SEHNR; CDR2 reads FQNEAQ (reference sequence). The DNA of the CDR3 is TGTGCCAGCAGTTTGGTACCTAGGGATCTGCCCTTTGATTTT. Its protein is CASSLVPRDLPFDF.

This clonotype appeared once. V is TRBV7-6 and J is TRBJ2-5; D tentatively reads TRBD1 or TRBD2 (5 bases each). Deletions cut 0 bases from V and 3 bases from J, with 11 bases between. Germline CDR1 and CDR2: SGHVS and FNYEAQ. The CDR3 is 15 amino acids. The CDR3 loop is CASSLAEGTEETQYF. For the CDR3, the DNA is TGTGCCAGCAGCTTAGCCGAGGGGACGGAAGAGACCCAGTACTTC.

This clonotype has only a few counts. The rearrangement uses TRBV19 and TRBJ1-1; no definite D call. CDR3 length: 14 amino acids. Between the trimmed V and J ends, which lost 2 bases and 3 bases, there was a span of 10 bases. Germline V gives CDR1 LNHDA, CDR2 SQIVND (reference sequence). The CDR3 reads CASSIPRKYTEAFF. The CDR3, as DNA: TGTGCCAGTAGTATACCCCGGAAGTACACTGAAGCTTTCTTT.

The chain has TRBV7-8 and TRBJ1-1; D uncertain. The V end was cut by 0 bases, the J end by 13 bases, with 21 bases between. This CDR3 comprises 15 residues. Germline values: CDR1 SGHVS, CDR2 FQNEAQ. Written as DNA, the CDR3 is TGTGCCAGCAGCTTAGCAGGAGGTCCCGATACGCGGGATTTCTTT. Translated: CASSLAGGPDTRDFF. Supplemented by reference TRBV7-8 and TRBJ1-1, the full variable domain reads GAGVSQSPRYKVAKRGQDVALRCDPISGHVSLFWYQQALGQGPEFLTYFQNEAQLDKSGLPSDRFFAERPEGSVSTLKIQRTQQEDSAVYLCASSLAGGPDTRDFFGQGTRLTVV.

As for this clonotype: A junction boundary mismatches the germline segment, possibly from a read error. This chain joins TRBV7-8 and TRBJ1-1, with a weak D call TRBD1 (6 bases). This CDR3 region has 14 residues. From germline, CDR1 is SGHVS and CDR2 FQNEAQ. This chain's CDR3 is CASSIGRGANTPYF. The CDR3 coding sequence is TGTGCCAGCAGCATAGGGCGGGGGGCGAATACGCCGTACTTT.

Notes on this clonotype: Sequence at one end of the junction differs from germline and may be a read error. The CDR3 region has the DNA TGTGCCAGCAGCGGCCGGGGGGACGGGCTCAGGGAGCAGTTCTTC. Translation: CASSGRGDGLREQFF. This rearrangement joins TRBV15 to TRBJ2-1; 7 nucleotides line up with TRBD2. Per germline, CDR1 LNHNV and CDR2 YYDKDF (reference sequence). The CDR3 is 15 amino acids.

Comment on this clonotype: Germline is not matched at one junction end, which may reflect a read error. This chain uses TRBV7-8 with TRBJ2-1, with D possibly being TRBD1 or TRBD2 (6 bases each). This CDR3 comprises 13 residues. Germline V gives CDR1 SGHVS, CDR2 FQNEAQ. The CDR3 region is CASSLGGIHEKYF. For the CDR3, the DNA is TGTGCCAGCAGTTTAGGGGGGATTCATGAGAAGTACTTC.

The gene calls are TRBV12-3 or TRBV12-4 and TRBJ2-7; D unresolved. The V gene lost 3 bases and the J gene lost 2 bases, with 11 bases spanning the gap. This CDR3 has 14 amino acids. In DNA form, the CDR3 reads TGTGCCAGCAGTTTGGCCTATACCGCCTACGAGCAGTACTTC. It is translated as CASSLAYTAYEQYF.

V and J are TRBV7-2 and TRBJ2-3; a possible D gene is TRBD1 (5 bases). Germline values: CDR1 SGHTA, CDR2 FQGNSA. Between the trimmed V and J ends, which lost 4 bases and 5 bases, there was a span of 19 bases. The CDR3 runs to 16 residues. The CDR3 loop reads CASSYASMGTGDTQYF. The CDR3 DNA reads as TGTGCCAGCAGCTACGCTTCGATGGGCACAGGAGATACGCAGTATTTT.

Regarding this clonotype: The conserved final phenylalanine or tryptophan is absent from the CDR3, which likely points to a read error. The DNA is left out, because the CDR3 cannot be placed on it with certainty; the CDR3 is given as TCRdb lists it. The chain has TRBV7-8 and TRBJ1-5. Germline lookup yields CDR1 SGHVS and CDR2 FQNEAQ. The CDR3 contains 13 residues when both ends are counted. This CDR3 reads CASSLAGTPATHY.

The rearrangement uses TRBV5-1 and TRBJ2-7; D remains unclear. Between the trimmed V and J ends, which lost 4 bases and 11 bases, there was a span of 16 bases. The CDR3 has 12 residues. The germline V gene encodes CDR1 SGHRS and CDR2 YFSETQ. The CDR3 DNA follows: TGCGCCAGCAGCCCAGGTGGAGACGACGAGTACTTC. Its protein product is CASSPGGDDEYF.

V is TRBV2 and J is TRBJ2-7, with a possible D match to TRBD1 (6 bases). Germline lookup yields CDR1 SNHLY and CDR2 FYNNEI. Trimming took 8 bases from V and 2 from J, leaving 16 bases between them. The CDR3 totals 14 residues. CDR3 in amino acids: CASDRTWIPYEQYF. DNA of the CDR3: TGTGCCAGCGACAGGACGTGGATTCCCTACGAGCAGTACTTC.

The V and J genes are TRBV7-8 and TRBJ2-3; possible D gene TRBD1, 7 bases. The V and J ends lost 0 bases and 12 bases respectively, with 16 bases between them. The germline gives CDR1 SGHVS, CDR2 FQNEAQ. The CDR3 is made up of 14 amino acids. The CDR3: CASSLAGGGTAQYF. CDR3 nucleotides: TGTGCCAGCAGCTTAGCTGGAGGCGGGACAGCCCAGTATTTT.

In regard to this clonotype: Germline is not matched at one junction end, which may reflect a read error. The V call is TRBV7-3, the J call TRBJ2-7; TRBD1 aligns across 7 bases. Germline lookup yields CDR1 SGHTA and CDR2 FQGTGA. CDR3 length: 15 residues. CDR3 bases: TGTGACAGCAGTGAAGAGGCAGGGGGAGCCTACGAGCAGTACTTC. It is translated as CDSSEEAGGAYEQYF.

This clonotype was detected once. V and J are TRBV7-2 and TRBJ2-7; no clear D. The V gene lost 5 bases and the J gene lost 8 bases, with 19 bases spanning the gap. Germline V gene sequence: CDR1 SGHTA, CDR2 FQGNSA. The CDR3 extends over 14 amino acids. Written as DNA, the CDR3 is TGTGCCAGCAGCACAACCGGAAGCTCCGACAAGCAGTACTTC. Translating gives CASSTTGSSDKQYF.

A note on this clonotype: A junction boundary mismatches the germline segment, possibly from a read error. The chain couples TRBV7-3 to TRBJ2-1; D gene unclear. Germline V CDR1 and CDR2: SGHTA, FQGTGA. CDR3 length: 16 amino acids. The CDR3 bases are TGCGCCAGCAGCCAAGATACCCTCCCGGCCAACACTGAACAGTTCTTC. Translated, it gives CASSQDTLPANTEQFF.

This chain uses TRBV9 with TRBJ2-1, with D unresolved. The CDR3 spans 12 residues. The V gene lost 2 bases and the J gene lost 7 bases, with 7 bases spanning the gap. Germline values: CDR1 SGDLS, CDR2 YYNGEE. The CDR3 DNA sequence: TGTGCCAGCAGCGTTCGGTTTAATGAGCAGTTCTTC. The encoded protein is CASSVRFNEQFF.

As regards this clonotype: The conserved final phenylalanine or tryptophan is absent from the CDR3, which likely points to a read error. The DNA is omitted, as the CDR3 cannot be located on it reliably, and the CDR3 follows TCRdb's listing. The chain employs TRBV9 and TRBJ2-1. Germline V CDR1 and CDR2: SGDLS, YYNGEE. The CDR3 is 13 amino acids in total, end residues counted. CDR3 residues: CASSEGADTQYFV.

The chain has TRBV9 and TRBJ1-2; D is uncertain. Germline CDR1 is SGDLS and CDR2 is YYNGEE. Trimming shortened V by 2 bases and J by 7 bases, and 18 bases separated the two germline ends. This CDR3 spans 15 amino acids. As DNA, the CDR3 is TGTGCCAGCAGCGTCGGGCAGATAAACACCGGTGGCTACACCTTC. This sequence encodes CASSVGQINTGGYTF.